The 15 T cell receptor beta chains given below trace back to one sample, sequenced in a study of cytomegalovirus exposure and HLA in healthy donors. Amplification used 60 Vbeta primers and 13 Jbeta primers. The data were produced by immunoSEQ multiplex PCR, yet TCRdb's version contains in-frame clones alone and is incomplete. This repertoire shows about 190,000 clones, 70% to 75% found once; its top ten account for about 5%. The sample taken for sequencing was PBMCs. The receptors were sampled from a young man in good health and CMV-seropositive.

This chain uses TRBV6-5 with TRBJ2-3; TRBD2 matches 8 bases. V was clipped by 0 bases and J by 2 bases; unmatched bases: 4. The CDR3 runs to 16 residues. Germline loops: CDR1 MNHEY, CDR2 SVGAGI. CDR3 sequence (DNA): TGTGCCAGCAGTTACTCCCTAGCGGGCCTCACAGATACGCAGTATTTT. This sequence encodes CASSYSLAGLTDTQYF.

The chain joins TRBV4-1 to TRBJ1-5, with D perhaps TRBD1 (5 bases). Germline V CDR1 and CDR2: MGHRA, YSYEKL. The CDR3 is 18 residues long. Trimming stripped 1 base from V and 1 base from J, with 17 bases between. The CDR3 spells CASSQGQGGLSSNQPQHF. CDR3 in DNA: TGCGCCAGCAGCCAAGGCCAGGGAGGTCTCTCCAGCAATCAGCCCCAGCATTTT.

This chain uses TRBV18 with TRBJ1-2; D unclear. The V and J ends lost 2 bases and 2 bases respectively, with 9 bases between them. Germline lookup yields CDR1 KGHSH and CDR2 LQKENI. The CDR3 length is 14 residues. The CDR3 DNA follows: TGTGCCAGCTCACCAAGTGCGGGGAACTATGGCTACACCTTC. The encoded protein is CASSPSAGNYGYTF.

There are a few counts of this clone. The rearrangement uses TRBV2 and TRBJ1-5; the D is unclear. The V gene lost 6 bases and the J gene lost 5 bases, with 14 bases spanning the gap. Germline values: CDR1 SNHLY, CDR2 FYNNEI. CDR3 length: 14 residues. The CDR3 reads CASSPNPRDQPQHF. CDR3 bases: TGTGCCAGCAGCCCCAATCCAAGAGATCAGCCCCAGCATTTT.

This clone has a single count. This chain links TRBV18 with TRBJ1-3; D call uncertain. V lost 2 bases and J lost 4, with 12 bases in between. Germline CDR1 is KGHSH and CDR2 is LQKENI. This CDR3 comprises 15 residues. The CDR3 reads CASSPREESGNTIYF. CDR3 sequence (DNA): TGTGCCAGCTCACCAAGAGAGGAATCCGGAAACACCATATATTTT. Using reference TRBV18 and TRBJ1-3 for the parts outside the CDR3, the full variable domain is NAGVMQNPRHLVRRRGQEARLRCSPMKGHSHVYWYRQLPEEGLKFMVYLQKENIIDESGMPKERFSAEFPKEGPSILRIQQVVRGDSAAYFCASSPREESGNTIYFGEGSWLTVV.

This chain links TRBV19 with TRBJ1-5; TRBD1 matches at 9 bases. This CDR3 is 16 amino acids long. V lost 9 bases and J lost 6; bases outside the gene matches: 15. Germline CDR1 LNHDA, CDR2 SQIVND (reference sequence). In DNA, the CDR3 is TGTGCCAGCCAGTCCCAGACAGGGGGGAATCGTCAGCCCCAGCATTTT. This encodes CASQSQTGGNRQPQHF.

The V gene is TRBV21-1, the J gene TRBJ2-2; the DNA was not used to check the table's D call, TRBD2. TRBV21-1 is a known pseudogene. CDR3 length equals 20 residues. For the CDR3, the DNA is TGTGCCAGCAGGGCCAGCAATTACGAGGGGAGGGCGAAGAACACCGGGGAGCTGTTTTTT. Its protein product is CASRASNYEGRAKNTGELFF.

The J gene is TRBJ1-4, the V gene TRBV19, with 8 bases lining up with TRBD1. The CDR3 totals 14 residues. Per the germline V gene, CDR1 is LNHDA and CDR2 is SQIVND (reference sequence). V dropped 5 bases and J dropped 5; count of bases not matched to a gene: 4. This CDR3 reads CASSETGGNEKLFF. CDR3 sequence (DNA): TGTGCCAGTAGTGAAACAGGGGGGAATGAAAAACTGTTTTTT.

The rearrangement links TRBV5-4 to TRBJ2-1; TRBD2 matches at 8 bases. V shed 4 bases and J 2 bases; nucleotides not matched to a gene: 5. The CDR3 is 15 residues long. Germline V gives CDR1 SGHNT, CDR2 YYREEE (reference sequence). CDR3 residues: CASSPPGGAYNEQFF. DNA for the CDR3: TGTGCCAGCAGCCCCCCCGGGGGGGCCTACAATGAGCAGTTCTTC.

This clone is classed as medium-sized. The rearrangement joins TRBV4-1 to TRBJ2-3, with TRBD1 matching over 10 bases. After removal of 4 bases from V and 3 bases from J, the junction contained 10 bases not matched to a gene. There are 17 residues in the CDR3. From germline, CDR1 is MGHRA and CDR2 YSYEKL. CDR3 nucleotide sequence: TGCGCCAGCAGCCGCGACAGGGGGCGAAGGTTAACAGATACGCAGTATTTT. Protein: CASSRDRGRRLTDTQYF.

The rearrangement joins TRBV7-8 to TRBJ2-3; 9 nucleotides line up with TRBD2. V gave up 1 base and J gave up 3 bases; unmatched junction bases: 8. The length of the CDR3 is 17 residues. Germline CDR1 reads SGHVS; CDR2 reads FQNEAQ. In DNA form, the CDR3 reads TGTGCCAGCAGCTTAGTCCCAGCGGGAGGCGGGACAGATACGCAGTATTTT. This sequence encodes CASSLVPAGGGTDTQYF.

The chain links TRBV6-6 to TRBJ2-7, with 7 bases aligning to TRBD2. Germline-derived CDR1 and CDR2 are MNHNY and SVGAGI (reference sequence). The CDR3 is made up of 13 amino acids. Trimming took 5 bases from V and 1 from J; bases not matched to a gene: 2. The CDR3 loop is CASSRLASYEQYF. CDR3 coding DNA: TGTGCCAGCAGTAGACTAGCTTCCTACGAGCAGTACTTC.

The gene calls are TRBV6-5 and TRBJ1-1; D might be TRBD1 (6 bases). In germline, CDR1 is MNHEY, CDR2 SVGAGI. Trimming removed 6 bases from V and 2 bases from J, with 16 bases in between. This CDR3 has 15 amino acids. The CDR3 DNA is TGTGCCAGCAGACCCCCAGGGGTCCGTAACACTGAAGCTTTCTTT. It codes for CASRPPGVRNTEAFF.

The chain is built from TRBV14 and TRBJ2-1; no clear D. Germline CDR1 reads SGHDN; CDR2 reads FVKESK. V was cut by 4 bases and J by 10 bases, with 11 bases left in between. The CDR3 runs 12 residues. The DNA of the CDR3 is TGTGCCAGCAGCCTAAGTTTTGAGGAGCAGTTCTTC. Encoded protein: CASSLSFEEQFF.

The rearrangement links TRBV7-6 to TRBJ2-5; 13 nucleotides align to TRBD2. Losses at the gene ends were 1 base for V and 5 bases for J; bases not matched to a gene: 4. CDR1 and CDR2 (germline): SGHVS, FNYEAQ. This CDR3 has 16 residues. CDR3 sequence reads: CASSLGGLAGLETQYF. In DNA form, the CDR3 reads TGTGCCAGCAGCTTAGGGGGACTAGCGGGGTTGGAGACCCAGTACTTC.